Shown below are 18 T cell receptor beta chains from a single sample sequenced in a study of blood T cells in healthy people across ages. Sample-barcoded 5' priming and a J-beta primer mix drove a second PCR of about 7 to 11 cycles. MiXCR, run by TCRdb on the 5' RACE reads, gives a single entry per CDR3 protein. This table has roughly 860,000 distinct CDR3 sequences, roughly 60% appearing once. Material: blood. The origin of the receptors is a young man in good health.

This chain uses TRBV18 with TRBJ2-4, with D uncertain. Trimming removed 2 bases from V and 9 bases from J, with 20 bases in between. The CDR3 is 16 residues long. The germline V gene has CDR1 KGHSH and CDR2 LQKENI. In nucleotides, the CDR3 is TGTGCCAGCTCACCAGTCTCGGTACCTCCCAGTAGCATTCAGTACTTC. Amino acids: CASSPVSVPPSSIQYF.

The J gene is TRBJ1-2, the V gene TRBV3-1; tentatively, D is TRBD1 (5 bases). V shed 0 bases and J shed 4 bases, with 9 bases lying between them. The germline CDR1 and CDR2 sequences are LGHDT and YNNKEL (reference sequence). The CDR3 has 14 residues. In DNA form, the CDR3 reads TGTGCCAGCAGCCAAGATCAGGGTCTCTATGGCTACACCTTC. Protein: CASSQDQGLYGYTF.

Written as DNA, the CDR3 is TGTGCCAGCATCTCCCTCAGGAGCCCTGGGGCCAACGTCCTGACTTTC. It is translated as CASISLRSPGANVLTF. The J gene is TRBJ2-6, the V gene TRBV27; D gene unclear. Trimming shortened V by 7 bases and J by 2 bases, and 15 bases separated the two germline ends. Germline V gene lookup returns CDR1 MNHEY and CDR2 SMNVEV (reference sequence). The CDR3 runs to 16 residues.

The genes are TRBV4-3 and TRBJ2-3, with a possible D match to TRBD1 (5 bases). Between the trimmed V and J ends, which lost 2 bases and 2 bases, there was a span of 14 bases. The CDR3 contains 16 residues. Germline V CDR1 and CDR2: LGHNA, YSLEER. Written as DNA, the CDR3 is TGCGCCAGCAGCCAAAACTATGGCAGGGCCACAGATACGCAGTATTTT. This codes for CASSQNYGRATDTQYF.

In DNA form, the CDR3 reads TGTGCCAGCAGCGCACAGGGTAAACCCTACGAGCAGTACTTC. It specifies CASSAQGKPYEQYF. The chain carries TRBV7-9 and TRBJ2-7; D might be TRBD1 (6 bases). The germline V gene encodes CDR1 SEHNR and CDR2 FQNEAQ (reference sequence). Between the trimmed V and J ends, which lost 5 bases and 2 bases, there was a span of 13 bases. This CDR3 spans 14 amino acids.

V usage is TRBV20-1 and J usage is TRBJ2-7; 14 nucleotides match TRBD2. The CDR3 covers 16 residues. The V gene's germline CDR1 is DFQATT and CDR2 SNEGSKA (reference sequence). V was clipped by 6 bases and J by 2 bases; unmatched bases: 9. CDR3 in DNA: TGCAGTGCCCTTAGGACTAGCGGGGGGTCGCCCTACGAGCAGTACTTC. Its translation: CSALRTSGGSPYEQYF.

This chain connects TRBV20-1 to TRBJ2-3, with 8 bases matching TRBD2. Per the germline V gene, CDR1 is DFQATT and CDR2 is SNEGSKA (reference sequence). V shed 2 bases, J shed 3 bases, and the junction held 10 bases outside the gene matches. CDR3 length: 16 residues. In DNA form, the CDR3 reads TGCAGTGCTAGACCCCCGGGACTAGTAACGACAGATACGCAGTATTTT. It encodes CSARPPGLVTTDTQYF.

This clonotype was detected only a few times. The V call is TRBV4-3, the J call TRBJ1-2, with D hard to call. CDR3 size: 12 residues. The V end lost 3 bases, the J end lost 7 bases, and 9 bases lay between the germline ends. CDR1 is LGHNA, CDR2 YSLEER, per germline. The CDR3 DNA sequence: TGCGCCAGCAGCCAGGTAGCGGGTGGCTACACCTTC. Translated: CASSQVAGGYTF.

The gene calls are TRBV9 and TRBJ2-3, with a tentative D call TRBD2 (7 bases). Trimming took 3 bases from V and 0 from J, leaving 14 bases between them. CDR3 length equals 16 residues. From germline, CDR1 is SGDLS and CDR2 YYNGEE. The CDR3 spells CASSGGRGGSTDTQYF. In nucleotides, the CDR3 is TGTGCCAGCAGCGGGGGGAGGGGGGGTAGCACAGATACGCAGTATTTT.

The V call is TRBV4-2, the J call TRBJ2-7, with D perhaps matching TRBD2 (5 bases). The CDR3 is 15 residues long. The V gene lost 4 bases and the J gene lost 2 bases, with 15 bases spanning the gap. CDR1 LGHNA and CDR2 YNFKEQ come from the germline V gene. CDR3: CASSPTGMAAYEQYF. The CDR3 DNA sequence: TGTGCCAGCAGCCCAACGGGAATGGCAGCCTACGAGCAGTACTTC.

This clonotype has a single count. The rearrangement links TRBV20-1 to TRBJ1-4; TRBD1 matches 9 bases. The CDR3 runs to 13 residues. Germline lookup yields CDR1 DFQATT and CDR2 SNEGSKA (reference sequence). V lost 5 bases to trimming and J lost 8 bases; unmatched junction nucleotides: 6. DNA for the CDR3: TGCAGTGCTCCGACAGGGGGGGGCGAAAAACTGTTTTTT. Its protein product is CSAPTGGGEKLFF.

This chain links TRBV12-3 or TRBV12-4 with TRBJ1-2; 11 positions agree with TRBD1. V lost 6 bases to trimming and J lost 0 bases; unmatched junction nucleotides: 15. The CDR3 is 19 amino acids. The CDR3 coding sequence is TGTGCCAGCAGCACCACAGTTGGGACAGGGGGAGGGTCTAACTATGGCTACACCTTC. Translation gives CASSTTVGTGGGSNYGYTF.

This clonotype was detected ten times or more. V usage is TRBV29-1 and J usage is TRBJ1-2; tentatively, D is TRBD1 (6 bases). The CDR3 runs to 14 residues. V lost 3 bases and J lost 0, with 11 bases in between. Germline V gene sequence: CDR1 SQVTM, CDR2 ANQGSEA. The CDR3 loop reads CSVDRDTSNYGYTF. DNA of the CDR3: TGCAGCGTTGATCGGGACACTTCTAACTATGGCTACACCTTC. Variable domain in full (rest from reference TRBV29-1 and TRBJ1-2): SAVISQKPSRDICQRGTSLTIQCQVDSQVTMMFWYRQQPGQSLTLIATANQGSEATYESGFVIDKFPISRPNLTFSTLTVSNMSPEDSSIYLCSVDRDTSNYGYTFGSGTRLTVV.

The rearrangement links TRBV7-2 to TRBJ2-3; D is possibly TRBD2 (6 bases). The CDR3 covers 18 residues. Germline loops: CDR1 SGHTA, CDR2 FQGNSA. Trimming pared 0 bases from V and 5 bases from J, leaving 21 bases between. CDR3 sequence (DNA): TGTGCCAGCAGCTTAGCGCTAAATGGGGCTAGAGCGGGAGATACGCAGTATTTT. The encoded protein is CASSLALNGARAGDTQYF.

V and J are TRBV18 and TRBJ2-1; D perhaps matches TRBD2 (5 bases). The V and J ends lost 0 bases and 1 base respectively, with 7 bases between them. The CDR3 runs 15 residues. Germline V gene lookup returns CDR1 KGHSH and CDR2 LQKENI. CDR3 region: CASSPPEGSYNEQFF. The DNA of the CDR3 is TGTGCCAGCTCACCACCTGAGGGATCCTACAATGAGCAGTTCTTC.

Here the CDR3 DNA reads TGTGCCACCCATCCTCGGGGTAGCGGGGGGGCGCGGCAGTATTTT. Translating it yields CATHPRGSGGARQYF. The rearrangement uses TRBV28 and TRBJ2-3; TRBD2 matches at 11 bases. The CDR3 is made up of 15 amino acids. V was clipped by 10 bases and J by 11 bases; unmatched bases: 17. Germline V lookup: CDR1 MDHEN, CDR2 SYDVKM.

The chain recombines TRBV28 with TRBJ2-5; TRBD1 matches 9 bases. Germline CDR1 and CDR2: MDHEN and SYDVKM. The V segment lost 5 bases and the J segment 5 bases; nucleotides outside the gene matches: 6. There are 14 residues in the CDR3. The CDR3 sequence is CASSEDRGMETQYF. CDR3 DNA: TGTGCCAGCAGTGAGGACAGGGGTATGGAGACCCAGTACTTC.

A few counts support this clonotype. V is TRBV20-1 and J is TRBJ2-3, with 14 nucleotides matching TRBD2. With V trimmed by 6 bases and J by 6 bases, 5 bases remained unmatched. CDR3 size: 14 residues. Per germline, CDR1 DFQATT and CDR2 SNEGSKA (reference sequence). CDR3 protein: CSAGTSGGRDTQYF. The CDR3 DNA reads TGCAGTGCAGGGACTAGCGGGGGAAGGGATACGCAGTATTTT.